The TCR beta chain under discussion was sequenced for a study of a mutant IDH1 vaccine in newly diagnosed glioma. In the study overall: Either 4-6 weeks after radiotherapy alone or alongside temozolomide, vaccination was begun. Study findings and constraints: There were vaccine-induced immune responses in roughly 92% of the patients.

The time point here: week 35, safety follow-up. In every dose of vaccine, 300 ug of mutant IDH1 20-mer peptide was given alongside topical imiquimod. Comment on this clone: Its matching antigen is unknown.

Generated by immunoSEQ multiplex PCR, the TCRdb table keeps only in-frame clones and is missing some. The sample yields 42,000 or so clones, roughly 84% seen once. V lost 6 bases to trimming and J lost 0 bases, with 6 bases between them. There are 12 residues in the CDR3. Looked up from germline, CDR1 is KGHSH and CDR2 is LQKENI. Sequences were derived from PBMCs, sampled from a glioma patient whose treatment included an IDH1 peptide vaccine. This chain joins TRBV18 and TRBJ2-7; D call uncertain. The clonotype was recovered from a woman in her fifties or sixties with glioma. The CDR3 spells CASSPSSYEQYF. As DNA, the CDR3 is TGTGCCAGCTCTCCAAGCTCCTACGAGCAGTACTTC.